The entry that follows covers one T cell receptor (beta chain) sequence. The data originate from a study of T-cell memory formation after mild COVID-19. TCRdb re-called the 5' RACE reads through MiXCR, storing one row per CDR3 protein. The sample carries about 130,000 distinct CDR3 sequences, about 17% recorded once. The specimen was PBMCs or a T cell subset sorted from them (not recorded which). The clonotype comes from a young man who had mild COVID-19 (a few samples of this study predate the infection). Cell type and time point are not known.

The CDR3 reads CASSADGISGNTIYF. In DNA form, the CDR3 reads TGCGCCAGCAGCGCGGACGGCATCTCTGGAAACACCATATATTTT. This rearrangement joins TRBV5-1 to TRBJ1-3; D remains ambiguous. The CDR3 is 15 amino acids. Trimming pared 4 bases from V and 0 bases from J, leaving 11 bases between. Germline CDR1 reads SGHRS; CDR2 reads YFSETQ.